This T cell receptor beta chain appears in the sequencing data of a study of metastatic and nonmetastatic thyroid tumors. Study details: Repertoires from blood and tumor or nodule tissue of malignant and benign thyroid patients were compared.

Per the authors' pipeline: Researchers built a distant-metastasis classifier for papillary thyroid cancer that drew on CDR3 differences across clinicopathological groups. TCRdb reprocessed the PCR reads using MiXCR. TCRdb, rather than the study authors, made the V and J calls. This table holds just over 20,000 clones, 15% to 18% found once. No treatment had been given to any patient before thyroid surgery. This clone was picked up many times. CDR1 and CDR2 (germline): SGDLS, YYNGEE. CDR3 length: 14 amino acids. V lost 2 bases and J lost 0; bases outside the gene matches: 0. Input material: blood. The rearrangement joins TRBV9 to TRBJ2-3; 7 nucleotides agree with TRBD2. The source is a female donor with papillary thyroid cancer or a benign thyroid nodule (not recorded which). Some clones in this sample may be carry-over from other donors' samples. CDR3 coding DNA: TGTGCCAGCAGCGTTAGCGGGAGCACAGATACGCAGTATTTT. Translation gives CASSVSGSTDTQYF.